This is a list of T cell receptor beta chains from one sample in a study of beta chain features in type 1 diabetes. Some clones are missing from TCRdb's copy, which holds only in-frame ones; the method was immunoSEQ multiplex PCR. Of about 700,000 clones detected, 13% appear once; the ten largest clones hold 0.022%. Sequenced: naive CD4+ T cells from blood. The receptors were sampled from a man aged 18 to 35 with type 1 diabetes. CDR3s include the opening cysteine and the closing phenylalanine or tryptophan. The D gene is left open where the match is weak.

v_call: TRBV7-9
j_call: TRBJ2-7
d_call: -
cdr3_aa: CASSSGLPGSYEQYF

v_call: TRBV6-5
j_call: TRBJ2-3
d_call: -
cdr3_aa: CASSYSSDFTDTQYF

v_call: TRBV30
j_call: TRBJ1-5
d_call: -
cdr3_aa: CAWSSQDRGQPQHF

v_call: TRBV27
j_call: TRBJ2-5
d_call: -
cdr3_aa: CASRWPFETQYF

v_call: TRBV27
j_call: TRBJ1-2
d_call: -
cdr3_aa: CASRTGGGGGYTF

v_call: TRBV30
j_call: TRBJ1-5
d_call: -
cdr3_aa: CAWSLSVGQPQHF

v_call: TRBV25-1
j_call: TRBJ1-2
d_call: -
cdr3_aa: CASSRAGNGMYYGYTF

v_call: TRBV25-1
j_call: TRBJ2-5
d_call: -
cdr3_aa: CASSEYRGAQYF

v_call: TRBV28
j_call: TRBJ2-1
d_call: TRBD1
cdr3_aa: CASISDRGVRNEQFF

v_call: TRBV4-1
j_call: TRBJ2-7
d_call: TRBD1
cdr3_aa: CASSQGTGPSQYF

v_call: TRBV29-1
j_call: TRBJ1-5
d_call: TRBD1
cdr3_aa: CSVLLSGTGNQPQHF

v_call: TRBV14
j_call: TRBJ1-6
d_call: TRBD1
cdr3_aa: CASSQDQGASPLHF

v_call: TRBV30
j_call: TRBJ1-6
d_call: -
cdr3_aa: CAWSGGFYSYNSPLHF

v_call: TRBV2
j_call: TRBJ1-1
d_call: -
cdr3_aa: CASSVDNPGTEAFF

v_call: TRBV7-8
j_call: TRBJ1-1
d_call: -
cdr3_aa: CASSQEGNTEAFF

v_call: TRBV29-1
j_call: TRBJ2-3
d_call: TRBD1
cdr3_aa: CSYFAGTGVDTQYF

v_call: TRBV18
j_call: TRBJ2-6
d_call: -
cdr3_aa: CASSPRAGPSGANVLTF

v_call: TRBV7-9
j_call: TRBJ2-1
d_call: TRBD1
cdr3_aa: CASSLAPGQKEFF

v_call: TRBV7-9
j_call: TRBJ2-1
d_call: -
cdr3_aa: CASSTAGPRGDEQFF

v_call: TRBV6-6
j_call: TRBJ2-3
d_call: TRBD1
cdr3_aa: CASTRQGQGTDTQYF

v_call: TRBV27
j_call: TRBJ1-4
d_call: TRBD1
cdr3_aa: CASSSVQGLREKLFF

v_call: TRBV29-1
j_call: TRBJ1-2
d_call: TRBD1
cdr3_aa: CSAKAGGRNYGYTF

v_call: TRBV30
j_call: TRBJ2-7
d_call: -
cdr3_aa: CAWGRNFYEQYF

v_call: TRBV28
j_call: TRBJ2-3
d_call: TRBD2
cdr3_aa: CASSLFSGGATDTQYF

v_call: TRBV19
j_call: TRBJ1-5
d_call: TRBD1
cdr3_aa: CASRLQGGGNQPQHF

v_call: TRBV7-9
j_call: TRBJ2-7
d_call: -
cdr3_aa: CASSLSGVARSLEQYF

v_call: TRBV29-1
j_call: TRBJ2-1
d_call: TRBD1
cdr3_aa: CSVDMGTGHNEQFF

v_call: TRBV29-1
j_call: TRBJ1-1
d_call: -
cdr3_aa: CSVEDRAAEAFF

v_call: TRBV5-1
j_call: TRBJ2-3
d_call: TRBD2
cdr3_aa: CASSYGLDDTQYF

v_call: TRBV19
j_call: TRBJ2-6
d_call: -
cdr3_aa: CASSLYTHDQPPGGANVLTF

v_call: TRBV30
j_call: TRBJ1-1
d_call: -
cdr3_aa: CAWSVVKGTDFF

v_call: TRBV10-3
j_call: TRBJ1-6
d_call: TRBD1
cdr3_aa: CAIGGQGNSYNSPLHF

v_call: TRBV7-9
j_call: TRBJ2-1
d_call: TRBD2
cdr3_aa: CASSPGIAGGQGEQFF

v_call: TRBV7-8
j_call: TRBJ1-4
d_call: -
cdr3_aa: CASSGDRNEKLFF

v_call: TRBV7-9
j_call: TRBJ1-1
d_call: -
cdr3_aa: CASSLGDGEAFF

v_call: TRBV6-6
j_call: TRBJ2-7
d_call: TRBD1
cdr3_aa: CASSRDRDEQYF

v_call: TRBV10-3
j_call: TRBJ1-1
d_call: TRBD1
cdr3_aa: CAISETQGTEAFF

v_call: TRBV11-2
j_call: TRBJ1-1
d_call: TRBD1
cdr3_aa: CASSWGQGRTEAFF

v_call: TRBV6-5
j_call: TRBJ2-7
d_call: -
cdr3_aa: CASSSVPGVRGSEQYF

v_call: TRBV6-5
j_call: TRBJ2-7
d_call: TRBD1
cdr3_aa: CASGGQGVYEQYF

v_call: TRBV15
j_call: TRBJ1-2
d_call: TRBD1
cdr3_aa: CATSREGTGYGYTF

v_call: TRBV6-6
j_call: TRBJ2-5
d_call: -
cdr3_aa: CASRTGQETQYF